This TCR beta chain was identified in a study of monozygotic twins with inflammatory bowel disease. TCRalpha along with TCRbeta cDNA was subjected to two nested PCRs lasting roughly 17 and 9 cycles. TCRdb reworked the 5' RACE reads into one entry per CDR3 protein, no DNA. Here the sample table reports around 450,000 distinct CDR3 sequences. Germline V gene sequence: CDR1 DFQATT, CDR2 SNEGSKA (reference sequence). The CDR3 contains 16 residues. The receptor's source is a human donor with ulcerative colitis or Crohn's disease, or a healthy co-twin of an affected twin (not recorded which). This chain uses TRBV20-1 with TRBJ2-5. Sequenced input: blood. CDR3 sequence reads: CSARDLHDEALATQYF.